This T cell receptor (beta chain) was captured by sequencing in a study of CD8 T cells in Susac syndrome. Study context: Sequencing included Susac syndrome patients, five or six of them with active disease and under 10 in remission.

It was with random hexamers that roughly 0.45 to 1 ug RNA was reverse transcribed. Amplification of TCR beta CDR3 used immunoSEQ multiplex PCR across 54 Vbeta and 13 Jbeta. TCRdb re-called the immunoSEQ multiplex PCR reads with MiXCR, one entry per CDR3 protein. The sample yields about 240,000 distinct CDR3 sequences, about 95% seen once. The germline CDR1 and CDR2 sequences are DFQATT and SNEGSKA (reference sequence). Trimming shortened V by 0 bases and J by 8 bases, and 6 bases separated the two germline ends. The CDR3 spans 11 residues. It was negative isolation that provided the CD8+ and CD4+ T cells, whereas TEMRA cells were enriched by FACS.

Sequenced input: CD4+ T cells from PBMCs. The sequence was obtained from a human donor with Susac syndrome. The rearrangement links TRBV20-1 to TRBJ2-3, with D unresolved. The chain's CDR3 is CSARDQATQYF. The CDR3 DNA reads TGCAGTGCTAGAGATCAGGCTACGCAGTATTTT.